This T cell receptor beta chain appears in the sequencing data of a study of Graves' ophthalmopathy and Graves' hyperthyroidism. The authors amplified TCR beta CDR3 regions from RNA transcripts. A first-round RT-PCR used HTBI primers, followed by a second-round multiplex PCR. TCRdb redid the calling of the multiplex PCR reads with MiXCR, one entry per CDR3 protein. Of a few hundred thousand distinct CDR3 sequences in the sample, around 21% are singletons; the top ten hold 3%. This CDR3 comprises 14 residues. The V and J ends lost 1 base and 6 bases, in that order; junction bases with no gene match: 6. Per germline, CDR1 LGHDT and CDR2 YNNKEL (reference sequence).

The sample consisted of peripheral blood. This receptor was taken from a woman in her late teens or twenties with stable Graves' hyperthyroidism. V usage is TRBV3-1 and J usage is TRBJ2-7, with 7 bases aligning to TRBD2. CDR3 residues: CASSQGSGGGEQYF. The CDR3 DNA sequence: TGTGCCAGCAGCCAAGGATCGGGGGGTGGCGAGCAGTACTTC.